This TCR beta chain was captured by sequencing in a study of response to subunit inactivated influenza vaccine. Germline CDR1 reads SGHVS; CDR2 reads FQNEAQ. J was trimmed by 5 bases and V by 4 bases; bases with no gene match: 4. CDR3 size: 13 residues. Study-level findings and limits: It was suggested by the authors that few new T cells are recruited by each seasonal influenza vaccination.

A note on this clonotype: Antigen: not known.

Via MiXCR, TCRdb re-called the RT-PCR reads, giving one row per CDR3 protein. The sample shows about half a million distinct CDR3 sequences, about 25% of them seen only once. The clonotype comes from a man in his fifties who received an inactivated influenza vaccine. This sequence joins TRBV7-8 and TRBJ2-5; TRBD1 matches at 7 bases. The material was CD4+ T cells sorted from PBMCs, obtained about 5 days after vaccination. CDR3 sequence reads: CASSYGQAETQYF. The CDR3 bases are TGTGCCAGCAGCTACGGACAGGCGGAGACCCAGTACTTC.